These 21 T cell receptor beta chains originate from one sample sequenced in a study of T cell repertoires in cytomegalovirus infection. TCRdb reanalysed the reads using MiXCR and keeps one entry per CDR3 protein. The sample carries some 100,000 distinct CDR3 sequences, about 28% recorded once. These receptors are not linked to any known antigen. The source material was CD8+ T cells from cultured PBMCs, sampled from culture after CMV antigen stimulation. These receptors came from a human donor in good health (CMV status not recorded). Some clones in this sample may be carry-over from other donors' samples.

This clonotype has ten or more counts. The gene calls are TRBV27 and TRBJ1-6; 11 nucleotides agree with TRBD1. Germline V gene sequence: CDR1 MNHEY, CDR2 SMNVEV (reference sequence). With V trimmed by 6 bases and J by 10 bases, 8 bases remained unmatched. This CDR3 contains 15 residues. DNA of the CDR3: TGTGCCAGCAGACCCCCGGGGACAGGGGGATCACCCCTCCACTTT. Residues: CASRPPGTGGSPLHF.

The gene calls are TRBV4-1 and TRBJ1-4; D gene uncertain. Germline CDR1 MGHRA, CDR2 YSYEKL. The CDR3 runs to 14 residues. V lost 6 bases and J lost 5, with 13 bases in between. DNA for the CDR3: TGCGCCAGCAGTTTTAGGCAGTACAATGAAAAACTGTTTTTT. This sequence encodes CASSFRQYNEKLFF.

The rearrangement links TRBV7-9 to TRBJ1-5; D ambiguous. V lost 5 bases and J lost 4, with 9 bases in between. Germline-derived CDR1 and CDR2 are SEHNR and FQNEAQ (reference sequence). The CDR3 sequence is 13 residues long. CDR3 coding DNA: TGTGCCAGCAGCGCCCTACAAAATCAGCCCCAGCATTTT. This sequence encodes CASSALQNQPQHF.

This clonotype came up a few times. The CDR3, as DNA: TGCAGCCCAAAGGGCCAGTGGTATGGCTACACCTTC. Its protein product is CSPKGQWYGYTF. This chain joins TRBV29-1 and TRBJ1-2, with no clear D. Trimming removed 8 bases from V and 5 bases from J, with 15 bases in between. This CDR3 is 12 amino acids long. Germline CDR1 is SQVTM and CDR2 is ANQGSEA.

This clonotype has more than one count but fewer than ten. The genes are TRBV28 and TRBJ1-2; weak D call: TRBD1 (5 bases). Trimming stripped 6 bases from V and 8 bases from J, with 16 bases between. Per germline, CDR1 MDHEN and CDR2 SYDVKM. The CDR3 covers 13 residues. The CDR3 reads CASRVLQGGGYTF. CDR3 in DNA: TGTGCCAGCAGGGTACTTCAGGGTGGCGGCTACACCTTC.

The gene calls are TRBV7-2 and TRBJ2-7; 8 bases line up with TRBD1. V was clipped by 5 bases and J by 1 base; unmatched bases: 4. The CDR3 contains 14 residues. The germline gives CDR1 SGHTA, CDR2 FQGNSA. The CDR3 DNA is TGTGCCAGCAGCCCTAGGACAGGGTCCTACGAGCAGTACTTC. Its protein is CASSPRTGSYEQYF.

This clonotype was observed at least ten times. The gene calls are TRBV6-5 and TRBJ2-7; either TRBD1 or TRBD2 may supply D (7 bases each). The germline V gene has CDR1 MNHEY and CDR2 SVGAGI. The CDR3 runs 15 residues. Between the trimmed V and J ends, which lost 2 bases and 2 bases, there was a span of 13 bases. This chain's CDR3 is CASSYPGGGTYEQYF. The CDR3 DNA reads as TGTGCCAGCAGTTACCCAGGGGGGGGAACCTACGAGCAGTACTTC.

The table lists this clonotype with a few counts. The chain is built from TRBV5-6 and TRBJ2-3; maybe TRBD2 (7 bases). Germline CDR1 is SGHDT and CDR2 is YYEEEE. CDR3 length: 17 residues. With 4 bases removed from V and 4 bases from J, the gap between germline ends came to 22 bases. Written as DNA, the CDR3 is TGTGCCAGCAGCCATGAAGGGGGAGCGGGGCGTGCAGATACGCAGTATTTT. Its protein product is CASSHEGGAGRADTQYF. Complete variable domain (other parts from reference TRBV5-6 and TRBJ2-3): DAGVTQSPTHLIKTRGQQVTLRCSPKSGHDTVSWYQQALGQGPQFIFQYYEEEERQRGNFPDRFSGHQFPNYSSELNVNALLLGDSALYLCASSHEGGAGRADTQYFGPGTRLTVL.

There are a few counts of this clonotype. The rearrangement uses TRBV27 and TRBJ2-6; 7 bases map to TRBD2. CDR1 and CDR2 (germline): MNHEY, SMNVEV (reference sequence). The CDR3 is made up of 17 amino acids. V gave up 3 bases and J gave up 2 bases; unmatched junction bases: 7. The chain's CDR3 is CASSLTGGRAGANVLTF. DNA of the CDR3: TGTGCCAGCAGTTTGACGGGGGGAAGAGCTGGGGCCAACGTCCTGACTTTC.

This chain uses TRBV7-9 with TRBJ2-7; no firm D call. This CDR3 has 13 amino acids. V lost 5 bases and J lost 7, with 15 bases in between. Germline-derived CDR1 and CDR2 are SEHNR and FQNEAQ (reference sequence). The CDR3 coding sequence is TGTGCCAGCAGCCCCGATGACACCGTGGAGCAGTACTTC. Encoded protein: CASSPDDTVEQYF. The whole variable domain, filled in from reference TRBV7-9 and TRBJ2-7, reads DTGVSQNPRHKITKRGQNVTFRCDPISEHNRLYWYRQTLGQGPEFLTYFQNEAQLEKSRLLSDRFSAERPKGSFSTLEIQRTEQGDSAMYLCASSPDDTVEQYFGPGTRLTVT.

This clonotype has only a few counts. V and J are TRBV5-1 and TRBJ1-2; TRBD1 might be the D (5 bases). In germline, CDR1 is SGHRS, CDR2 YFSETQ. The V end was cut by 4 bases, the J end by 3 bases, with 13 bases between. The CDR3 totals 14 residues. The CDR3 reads CASSLSGGDYGYTF. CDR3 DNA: TGCGCCAGCAGCCTAAGTGGAGGGGACTATGGCTACACCTTC.

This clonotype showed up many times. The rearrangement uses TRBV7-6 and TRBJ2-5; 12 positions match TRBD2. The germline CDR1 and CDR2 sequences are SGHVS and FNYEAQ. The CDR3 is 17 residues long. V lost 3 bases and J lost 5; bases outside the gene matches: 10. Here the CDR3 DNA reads TGTGCCAGCAGCTTCGCTAGCGGGGGGGCCGGTCAGGAGACCCAGTACTTC. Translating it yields CASSFASGGAGQETQYF.

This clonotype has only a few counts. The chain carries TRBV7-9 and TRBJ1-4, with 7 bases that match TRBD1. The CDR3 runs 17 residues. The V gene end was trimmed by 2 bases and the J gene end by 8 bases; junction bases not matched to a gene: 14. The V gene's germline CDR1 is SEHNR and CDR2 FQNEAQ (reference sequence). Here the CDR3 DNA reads TGTGCCAGCAGCTTATTTGTGGTCACAGGGGAGGGAGAAAAACTGTTTTTT. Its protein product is CASSLFVVTGEGEKLFF.

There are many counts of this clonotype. The CDR3 coding sequence is TGTGCCAGCAGCCTGGCGGGACAGGGGTTCTACGAGCAGTACTTC. Protein: CASSLAGQGFYEQYF. The chain employs TRBV7-9 and TRBJ2-7; 10 bases map to TRBD1. The CDR3 sequence is 15 residues long. Germline CDR1 and CDR2: SEHNR and FQNEAQ (reference sequence). The ends lost 5 bases at V and 3 bases at J; junction bases unmatched: 7.

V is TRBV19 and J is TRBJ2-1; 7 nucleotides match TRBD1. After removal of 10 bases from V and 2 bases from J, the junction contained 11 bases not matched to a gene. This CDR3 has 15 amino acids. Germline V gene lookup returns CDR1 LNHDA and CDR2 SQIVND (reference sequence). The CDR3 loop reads CATNSLGGPYNEQFF. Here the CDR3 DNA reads TGTGCCACCAATTCCTTAGGGGGCCCCTACAATGAGCAGTTCTTC.

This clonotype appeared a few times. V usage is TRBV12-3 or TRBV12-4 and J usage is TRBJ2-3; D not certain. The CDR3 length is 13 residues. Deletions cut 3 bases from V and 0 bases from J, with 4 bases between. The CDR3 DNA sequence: TGTGCCAGCAGTTTTGTTAGCACAGATACGCAGTATTTT. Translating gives CASSFVSTDTQYF.

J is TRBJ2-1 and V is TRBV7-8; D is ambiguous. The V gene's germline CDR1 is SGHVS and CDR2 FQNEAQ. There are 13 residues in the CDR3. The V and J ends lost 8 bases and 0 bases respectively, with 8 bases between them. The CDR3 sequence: CASAYLSYNEQFF. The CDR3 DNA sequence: TGTGCCAGCGCTTACCTCTCCTACAATGAGCAGTTCTTC. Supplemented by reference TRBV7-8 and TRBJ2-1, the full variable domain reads GAGVSQSPRYKVAKRGQDVALRCDPISGHVSLFWYQQALGQGPEFLTYFQNEAQLDKSGLPSDRFFAERPEGSVSTLKIQRTQQEDSAVYLCASAYLSYNEQFFGPGTRLTVL.

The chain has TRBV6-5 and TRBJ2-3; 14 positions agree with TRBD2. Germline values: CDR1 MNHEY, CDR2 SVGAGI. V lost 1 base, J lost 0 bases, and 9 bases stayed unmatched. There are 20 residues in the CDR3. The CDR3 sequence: CASSYFPTSGGADSTDTQYF. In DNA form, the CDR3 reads TGTGCCAGCAGTTACTTCCCGACTAGCGGGGGGGCGGATAGCACAGATACGCAGTATTTT.

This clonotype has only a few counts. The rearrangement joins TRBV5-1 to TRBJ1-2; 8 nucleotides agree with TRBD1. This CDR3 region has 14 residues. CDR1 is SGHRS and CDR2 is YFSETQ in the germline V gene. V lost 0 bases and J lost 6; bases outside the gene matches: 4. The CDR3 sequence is CASSLVMTGDGYTF. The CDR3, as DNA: TGCGCCAGCAGCTTGGTGATGACAGGGGATGGCTACACCTTC.

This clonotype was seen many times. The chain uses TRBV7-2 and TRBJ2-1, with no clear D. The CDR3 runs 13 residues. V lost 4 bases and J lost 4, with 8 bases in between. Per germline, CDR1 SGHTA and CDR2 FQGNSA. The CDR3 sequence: CASSYPEYNEQFF. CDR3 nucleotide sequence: TGTGCCAGCAGCTATCCGGAATACAATGAGCAGTTCTTC.

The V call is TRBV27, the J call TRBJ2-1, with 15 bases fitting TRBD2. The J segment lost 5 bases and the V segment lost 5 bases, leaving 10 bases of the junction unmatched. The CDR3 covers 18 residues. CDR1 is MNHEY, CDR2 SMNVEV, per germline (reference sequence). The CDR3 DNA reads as TGTGCCAGCAGTCCATGGACTAGCGGGGGGGCCTTCCACAATGAGCAGTTCTTC. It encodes CASSPWTSGGAFHNEQFF.